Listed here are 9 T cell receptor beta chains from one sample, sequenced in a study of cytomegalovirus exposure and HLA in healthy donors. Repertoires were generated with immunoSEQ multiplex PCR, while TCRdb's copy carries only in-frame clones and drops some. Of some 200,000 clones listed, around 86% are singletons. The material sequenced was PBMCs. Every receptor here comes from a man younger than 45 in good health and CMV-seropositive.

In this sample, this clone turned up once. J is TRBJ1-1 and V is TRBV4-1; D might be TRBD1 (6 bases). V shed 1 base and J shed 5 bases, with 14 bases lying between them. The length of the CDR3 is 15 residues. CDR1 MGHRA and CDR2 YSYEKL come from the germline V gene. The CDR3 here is CASSQGWGGLTEAFF. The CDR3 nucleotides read TGCGCCAGCAGCCAAGGGTGGGGGGGGCTGACTGAAGCTTTCTTT.

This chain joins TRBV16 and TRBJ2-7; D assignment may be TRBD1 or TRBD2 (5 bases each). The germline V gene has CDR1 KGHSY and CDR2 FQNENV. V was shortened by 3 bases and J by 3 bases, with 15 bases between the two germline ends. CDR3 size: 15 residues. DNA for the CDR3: TGTGCCAGCAGCCACACTCGAGGGGAGAGCTACGAGCAGTACTTC. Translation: CASSHTRGESYEQYF. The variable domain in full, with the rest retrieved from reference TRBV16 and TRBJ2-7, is GEEVAQTPKHLVRGEGQKAKLYCAPIKGHSYVFWYQQVLKNEFKFLISFQNENVFDETGMPKERFSAKCLPNSPCSLEIQATKLEDSAVYFCASSHTRGESYEQYFGPGTRLTVT.

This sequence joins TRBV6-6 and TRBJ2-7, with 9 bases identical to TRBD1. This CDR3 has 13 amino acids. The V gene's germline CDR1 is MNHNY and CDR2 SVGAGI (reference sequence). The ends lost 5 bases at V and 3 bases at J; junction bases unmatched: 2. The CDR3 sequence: CASSTTGGYEQYF. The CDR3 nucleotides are TGTGCCAGCAGTACGACAGGGGGCTACGAGCAGTACTTC.

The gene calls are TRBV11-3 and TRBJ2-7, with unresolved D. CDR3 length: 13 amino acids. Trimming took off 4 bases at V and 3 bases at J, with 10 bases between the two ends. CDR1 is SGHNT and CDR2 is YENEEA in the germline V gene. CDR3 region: CASSWQDGYEQYF. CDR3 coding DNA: TGTGCCAGCAGCTGGCAGGACGGCTACGAGCAGTACTTC.

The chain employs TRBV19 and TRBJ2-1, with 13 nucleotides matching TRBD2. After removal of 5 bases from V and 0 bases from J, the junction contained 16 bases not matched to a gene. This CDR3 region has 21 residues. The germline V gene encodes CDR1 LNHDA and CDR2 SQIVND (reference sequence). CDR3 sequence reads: CASSSMGTSGIYQSSYNEQFF. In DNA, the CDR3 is TGTGCCAGTAGTTCCATGGGGACTAGCGGGATCTACCAGAGCTCCTACAATGAGCAGTTCTTC.

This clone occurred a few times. CDR3 sequence reads: CASSLSSGFAYEQYF. CDR3 sequence (DNA): TGTGCCAGCAGTTTGTCTAGCGGGTTTGCCTACGAGCAGTACTTC. The rearrangement joins TRBV27 to TRBJ2-7; 8 bases match TRBD2. Germline values: CDR1 MNHEY, CDR2 SMNVEV (reference sequence). The CDR3 is 15 residues long. J was trimmed by 2 bases and V by 3 bases; bases with no gene match: 6.

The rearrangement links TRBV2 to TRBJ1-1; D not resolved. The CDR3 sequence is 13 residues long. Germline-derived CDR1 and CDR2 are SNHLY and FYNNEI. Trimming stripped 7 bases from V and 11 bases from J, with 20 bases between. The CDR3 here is CASTVSTGGRAFF. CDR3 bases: TGTGCCAGCACGGTATCGACGGGCGGTCGGGCTTTCTTT.

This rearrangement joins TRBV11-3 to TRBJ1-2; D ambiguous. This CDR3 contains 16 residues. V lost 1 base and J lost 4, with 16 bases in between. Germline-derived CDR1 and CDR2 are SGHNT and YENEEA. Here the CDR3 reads CASSLGTRPTGYGYTF. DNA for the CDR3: TGTGCCAGCAGCTTAGGGACCAGGCCCACGGGCTATGGCTACACCTTC.

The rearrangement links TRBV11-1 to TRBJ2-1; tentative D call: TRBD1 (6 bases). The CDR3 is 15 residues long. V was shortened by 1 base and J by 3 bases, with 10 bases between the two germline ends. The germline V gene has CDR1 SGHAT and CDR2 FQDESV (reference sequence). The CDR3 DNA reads TGTGCCAGCAGCTTAGGGACAGAAGGCTACAATGAGCAGTTCTTC. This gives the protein CASSLGTEGYNEQFF.